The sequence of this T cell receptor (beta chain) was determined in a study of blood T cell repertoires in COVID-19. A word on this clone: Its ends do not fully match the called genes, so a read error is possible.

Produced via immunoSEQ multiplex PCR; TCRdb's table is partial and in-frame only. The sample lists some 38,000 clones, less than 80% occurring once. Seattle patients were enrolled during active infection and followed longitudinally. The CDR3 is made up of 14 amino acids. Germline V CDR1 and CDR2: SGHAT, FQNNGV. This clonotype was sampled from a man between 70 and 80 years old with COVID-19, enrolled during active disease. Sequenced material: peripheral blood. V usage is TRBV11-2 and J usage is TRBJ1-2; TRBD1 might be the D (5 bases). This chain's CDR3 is CASSLVLGTGTTNF. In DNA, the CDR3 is TGTGCCAGCAGCTTAGTTTTAGGGACCGGGACTACGAACTTC.